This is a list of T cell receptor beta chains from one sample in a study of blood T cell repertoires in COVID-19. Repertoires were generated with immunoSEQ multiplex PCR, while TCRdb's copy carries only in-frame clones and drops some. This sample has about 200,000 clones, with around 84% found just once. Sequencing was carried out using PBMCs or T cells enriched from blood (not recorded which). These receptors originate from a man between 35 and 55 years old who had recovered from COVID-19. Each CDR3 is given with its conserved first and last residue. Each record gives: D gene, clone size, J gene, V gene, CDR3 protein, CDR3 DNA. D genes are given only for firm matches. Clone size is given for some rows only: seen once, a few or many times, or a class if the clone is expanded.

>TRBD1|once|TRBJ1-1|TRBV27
CASSGRQGASLKNTEAFF
TGTGCCAGCAGTGGGAGACAGGGGGCCTCCCTAAAGAACACTGAAGCTTTCTTT
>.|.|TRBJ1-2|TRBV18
CASSPQGLEGYGYTF
TGTGCCAGCTCACCACAGGGGCTGGAAGGCTATGGCTACACCTTC
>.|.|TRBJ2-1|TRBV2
CASSEGFRGSSYNEQFF
TGTGCCAGCAGTGAAGGATTTAGGGGGAGCTCCTACAATGAGCAGTTCTTC
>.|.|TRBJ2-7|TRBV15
CATSRGKGVTYEQYF
TGTGCCACCAGCAGAGGGAAAGGGGTAACCTACGAGCAGTACTTC
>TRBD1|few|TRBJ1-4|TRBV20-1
CSASSRGSEKLFF
TGCAGTGCTAGTAGCAGGGGGTCTGAAAAACTGTTTTTT
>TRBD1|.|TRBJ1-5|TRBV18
CASTDRGSSNQPQHF
TGTGCCAGCACCGACAGGGGATCTAGCAATCAGCCCCAGCATTTT
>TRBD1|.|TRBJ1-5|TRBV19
CASSIRDRDFRPQHF
TGTGCCAGTAGTATCAGGGACAGGGACTTCAGGCCCCAGCATTTT
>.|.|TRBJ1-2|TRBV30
CAWRGGSFIRGYTF
TGTGCCTGGAGGGGAGGCTCCTTCATTCGGGGCTACACCTTC
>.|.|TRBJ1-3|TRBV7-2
CASSLAYGTLSGNTIYF
TGTGCCAGCAGCTTAGCGTACGGGACACTATCTGGAAACACCATATATTTT
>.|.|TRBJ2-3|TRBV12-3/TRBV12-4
CASSLQTDTQYF
TGTGCCAGCAGTTTACAGACAGATACGCAGTATTTT
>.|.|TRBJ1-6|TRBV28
CASSLGQIGSPLHF
TGTGCCAGCAGTTTAGGACAGATTGGGTCACCCCTCCACTTT
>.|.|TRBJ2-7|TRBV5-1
CASSMGGTLPYEQYF
TGCGCCAGCAGCATGGGAGGGACACTCCCCTACGAGCAGTACTTC
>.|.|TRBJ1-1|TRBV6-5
CASSYSDRLEAFF
TGTGCCAGCAGTTACTCCGACAGACTTGAAGCTTTCTTT
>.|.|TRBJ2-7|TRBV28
CASRGTGRGSYEQYF
TGTGCCAGCAGGGGGACTGGGCGCGGCTCCTACGAGCAGTACTTC
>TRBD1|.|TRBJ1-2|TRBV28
CASSPGQGNYGYTF
TGTGCCAGCAGTCCGGGACAGGGAAACTATGGCTACACCTTC
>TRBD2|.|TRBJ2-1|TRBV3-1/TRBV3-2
CASSPSGTSGDNEQFF
TGTGCCAGCAGCCCTTCCGGGACTAGCGGGGACAATGAGCAGTTCTTC
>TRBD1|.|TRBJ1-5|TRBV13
CASSSTGQENQPQHF
TGTGCCAGCAGCTCGACGGGACAGGAGAATCAGCCCCAGCATTTT
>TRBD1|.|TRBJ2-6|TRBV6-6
CASSRQGASSGANVLTF
TGTGCCAGCAGTCGACAGGGGGCTAGTTCCGGGGCCAACGTCCTGACTTTC
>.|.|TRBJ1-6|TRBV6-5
CASKNYPSPLHF
TGTGCCAGCAAGAACTATCCTTCACCCCTCCACTTT
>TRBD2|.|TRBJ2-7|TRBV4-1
CASSQAAREGEQYF
TGCGCCAGCAGCCAAGCGGCGCGGGAGGGAGAGCAGTACTTC
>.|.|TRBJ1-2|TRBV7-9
CASSLEGGEGYTF
TGTGCCAGCAGCTTGGAGGGAGGGGAGGGCTACACCTTC
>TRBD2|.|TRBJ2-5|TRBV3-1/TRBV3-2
CASSQDRGGQGQETQYF
TGTGCCAGCAGCCAAGATCGGGGAGGGCAAGGACAAGAGACCCAGTACTTC
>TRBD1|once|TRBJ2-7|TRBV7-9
CASTKLGQGINEQYF
TGTGCCAGCACCAAACTGGGACAGGGTATTAACGAGCAGTACTTC
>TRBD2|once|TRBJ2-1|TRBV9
CASSVDVGLAGEQFF
TGTGCCAGCAGCGTAGATGTAGGACTAGCGGGAGAGCAGTTCTTC
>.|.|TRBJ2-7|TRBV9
CASSVGRISYEQYF
TGTGCCAGCAGCGTAGGTCGTATCTCCTACGAGCAGTACTTC
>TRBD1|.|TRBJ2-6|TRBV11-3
CASSLSSYRGGANVLTF
TGTGCCAGCAGCTTATCCTCCTACAGGGGTGGGGCCAACGTCCTGACTTTC
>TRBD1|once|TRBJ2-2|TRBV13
CASSPDRGSSLNTGELFF
TGTGCCAGCAGCCCTGACAGGGGTAGTTCCCTGAACACCGGGGAGCTGTTTTTT
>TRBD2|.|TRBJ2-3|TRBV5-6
CASSWKREGPDTQYF
TGTGCCAGCAGCTGGAAGCGGGAGGGGCCAGATACGCAGTATTTT
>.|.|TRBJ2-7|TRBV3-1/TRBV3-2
CASSQVFDGSYEQYF
TGTGCCAGCAGCCAAGTGTTTGACGGGAGCTACGAGCAGTACTTC
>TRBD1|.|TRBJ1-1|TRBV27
CASYRTGGLEAFF
TGTGCCAGCTACAGGACAGGCGGCCTTGAAGCTTTCTTT
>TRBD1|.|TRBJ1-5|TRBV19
CASSLDRGSNQPQHF
TGTGCCAGTAGTCTCGACAGGGGAAGCAATCAGCCCCAGCATTTT
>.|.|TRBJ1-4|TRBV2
CASNLTPTNEKLFF
TGTGCCAGCAATTTAACACCCACTAATGAAAAACTGTTTTTT
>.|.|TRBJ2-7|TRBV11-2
CASSNVQGGEQYF
TGTGCCAGCAGTAATGTACAGGGTGGCGAGCAGTACTTC
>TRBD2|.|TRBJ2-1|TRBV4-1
CASSPMTSGPNLDEQFF
TGCGCCAGCAGCCCGATGACTAGCGGTCCCAACTTGGATGAGCAGTTCTTC
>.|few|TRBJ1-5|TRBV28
CASSFGGGRRVNQPQHF
TGTGCCAGCAGTTTTGGGGGAGGGCGCAGGGTTAATCAGCCCCAGCATTTT
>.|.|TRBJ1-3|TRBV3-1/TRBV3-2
CASSQELSSRNTIYF
TGTGCCAGCAGCCAAGAGCTTTCAAGCCGAAACACCATATATTTT
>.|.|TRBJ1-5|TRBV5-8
CASSLGEDQPQHF
TGTGCCAGCAGCTTAGGGGAAGATCAGCCCCAGCATTTT
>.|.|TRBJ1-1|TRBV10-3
CASRVLMHTEAFF
TGTGCCTCCAGGGTACTTATGCACACTGAAGCTTTCTTT
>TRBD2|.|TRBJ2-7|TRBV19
CASSARGGSYEQYF
TGTGCCAGTAGTGCCCGCGGCGGGAGTTACGAGCAGTACTTC
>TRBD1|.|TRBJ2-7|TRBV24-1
CATGGGTGVNEQYF
TGTGCCACCGGGGGGGGGACAGGGGTCAACGAGCAGTACTTC
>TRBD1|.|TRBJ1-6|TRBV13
CASSLGDRGSPLHF
TGTGCCAGCAGCCTCGGGGACAGAGGTTCACCCCTCCACTTT
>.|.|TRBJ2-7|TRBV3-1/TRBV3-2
CASSPPSPRSYEQYF
TGTGCCAGCAGCCCCCCTAGCCCCCGTTCCTACGAGCAGTACTTC
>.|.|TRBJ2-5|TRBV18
CASSQYQETQYF
TGTGCCAGCTCTCAGTACCAAGAGACCCAGTACTTC